Following are 32 T cell receptor beta chains from one sample sequenced in a study of CD8+ T cells in alopecia areata. Sequencing used cDNA as its template, made by extracting RNA and reverse transcribing it. Profiling relied on immunoSEQ multiplex PCR, and the TCRdb table lists in-frame clones only, not all of them. The sample carries 100,000 to 120,000 clones, 45% to 65% recorded once. Treatment meaning: oral pan-JAK inhibitor, 5-10 mg twice daily. Sequenced material: CD4+ T cells sorted from blood, taken at week 24, from a patient treated with tofacitinib. The source is a human donor with alopecia areata.

The sample holds a few counts of this clone. The chain uses TRBV29-1 and TRBJ2-5, with 10 bases identical to TRBD1. The CDR3 is 12 residues long. The germline gives CDR1 SQVTM, CDR2 ANQGSEA. Losses at the gene ends were 7 bases for V and 5 bases for J; bases not matched to a gene: 4. Here the CDR3 DNA reads TGCAGCGGCAGACAGGGGGCTGAGACCCAGTACTTC. It yields the protein CSGRQGAETQYF.

This sequence joins TRBV29-1 and TRBJ1-4; D ambiguous. The CDR3 consists of 14 residues. Germline V CDR1 and CDR2: SQVTM, ANQGSEA. Between the trimmed V and J ends, which lost 7 bases and 3 bases, there was a span of 15 bases. The CDR3 sequence is CSARNVNSNEKLFF. As DNA, the CDR3 is TGCAGCGCCAGGAACGTCAACTCTAATGAAAAACTGTTTTTT.

The rearrangement links TRBV27 to TRBJ1-6; the D is unclear. Germline CDR1 MNHEY, CDR2 SMNVEV (reference sequence). The V end lost 5 bases, the J end lost 10 bases, and 18 bases lay between the germline ends. The CDR3 has 15 residues. The DNA of the CDR3 is TGTGCCAGCAGTGCTACGCCCAACAAAGCGTCACCCCTCCACTTT. Its translation is CASSATPNKASPLHF.

The chain joins TRBV6-6 to TRBJ2-3; TRBD1 aligns across 9 bases. The CDR3 spans 15 residues. Per germline, CDR1 MNHNY and CDR2 SVGAGI (reference sequence). V dropped 5 bases and J dropped 4; count of bases not matched to a gene: 7. The CDR3 coding sequence is TGTGCCAGCAGTCCGGACAGGGGAAAGGCAGATACGCAGTATTTT. Translating it yields CASSPDRGKADTQYF.

This clone was picked up a small number of times. The chain recombines TRBV10-3 with TRBJ2-5, with TRBD1 as a possible D gene (5 bases). In germline, CDR1 is ENHRY, CDR2 SYGVKD. The CDR3 consists of 13 residues. Trimming removed 6 bases from V and 7 bases from J, with 15 bases in between. CDR3 in amino acids: CAISPEIGATQYF. In DNA, the CDR3 is TGTGCCATCAGCCCAGAAATTGGGGCGACCCAGTACTTC.

The V and J genes are TRBV7-2 and TRBJ2-1, with no clear D. The germline V gene encodes CDR1 SGHTA and CDR2 FQGNSA. The CDR3 has 14 residues. Trimming shortened V by 5 bases and J by 6 bases, and 14 bases separated the two germline ends. The CDR3 protein is CASSPQATTNEQFF. The CDR3 coding sequence is TGTGCCAGCAGCCCCCAGGCTACCACCAATGAGCAGTTCTTC.

This chain links TRBV19 with TRBJ2-4; 7 nucleotides line up with TRBD1. Unmatched junction bases numbered 1, after V lost 4 bases and J lost 1 base. This CDR3 contains 14 residues. Germline V gene sequence: CDR1 LNHDA, CDR2 SQIVND (reference sequence). The CDR3 reads CASSTGGAKNIQYF. The CDR3 nucleotides read TGTGCCAGTAGTACAGGGGGTGCCAAAAACATTCAGTACTTC. The full variable domain, its missing parts supplied by reference TRBV19 and TRBJ2-4, is DGGITQSPKYLFRKEGQNVTLSCEQNLNHDAMYWYRQDPGQGLRLIYYSQIVNDFQKGDIAEGYSVSREKKESFPLTVTSAQKNPTAFYLCASSTGGAKNIQYFGAGTRLSVL.

The J gene is TRBJ1-5, the V gene TRBV19; 8 bases line up with TRBD1. Per germline, CDR1 LNHDA and CDR2 SQIVND (reference sequence). V trimming: 7 bases; J trimming: 0 bases; junction bases outside the gene matches: 5. The CDR3 is made up of 15 amino acids. CDR3 sequence: CASTGRGLSNQPQHF. The CDR3, as DNA: TGTGCCAGTACGGGCAGGGGGCTTAGCAATCAGCCCCAGCATTTT.

The V gene is TRBV7-8, the J gene TRBJ2-3; D is possibly TRBD1 or TRBD2 (5 bases each). V was shortened by 5 bases and J by 6 bases, with 18 bases between the two germline ends. Germline CDR1 is SGHVS and CDR2 is FQNEAQ. The CDR3 totals 15 residues. CDR3 nucleotide sequence: TGTGCCAGCAGCCACCCCGATAGAGGGGTTGATACGCAGTATTTT. It is translated as CASSHPDRGVDTQYF.

The chain links TRBV7-2 to TRBJ2-6; D perhaps matches TRBD2 (6 bases). CDR1 is SGHTA and CDR2 is FQGNSA in the germline V gene. V lost 2 bases, J lost 5 bases, and 10 bases lay in between. CDR3 length: 15 amino acids. The CDR3 loop is CASSLQGDWANVLTF. DNA for the CDR3: TGTGCCAGCAGCTTACAAGGGGACTGGGCCAACGTCCTGACTTTC.

The rearrangement joins TRBV7-9 to TRBJ2-5, with 7 bases identical to TRBD1. V trimming: 4 bases; J trimming: 5 bases; junction bases outside the gene matches: 7. This CDR3 spans 14 amino acids. Germline CDR1 is SEHNR and CDR2 is FQNEAQ (reference sequence). The CDR3 loop reads CASSSIGGRETQYF. The CDR3 DNA follows: TGTGCCAGCAGCTCGATAGGGGGCCGGGAGACCCAGTACTTC.

The CDR3 reads CASKTGPTDTQYF. The CDR3 DNA sequence: TGTGCCAGCAAGACTGGACCCACAGATACGCAGTATTTT. The V call is TRBV2, the J call TRBJ2-3, with no clear D. The V gene's germline CDR1 is SNHLY and CDR2 FYNNEI. The CDR3 has 13 amino acids. V lost 7 bases and J lost 2, with 10 bases in between. The whole variable domain, remainder taken from reference TRBV2 and TRBJ2-3, is EPEVTQTPSHQVTQMGQEVILRCVPISNHLYFYWYRQILGQKVEFLVSFYNNEISEKSEIFDDQFSVERPDGSNFTLKIRSTKLEDSAMYFCASKTGPTDTQYFGPGTRLTVL.

This clone was counted only a few times. The rearrangement links TRBV30 to TRBJ2-5, with no clear D. The CDR3 extends over 10 amino acids. Germline values: CDR1 GTSNPN, CDR2 SVGIG (reference sequence). Trimming took 2 bases from V and 5 from J, leaving 3 bases between them. The CDR3 sequence is CAWSSETQYF. The CDR3 region has the DNA TGTGCCTGGAGTAGTGAGACCCAGTACTTC.

This chain joins TRBV29-1 and TRBJ2-1; TRBD1 agrees at 9 bases. The germline gives CDR1 SQVTM, CDR2 ANQGSEA. V was pared by 8 bases and J by 8 bases, with 13 bases of the junction left unmatched. This CDR3 comprises 14 residues. The CDR3 DNA follows: TGCAGCACCCGTACAGGGGGCTCTATGGATGAGCAGTTCTTC. Translated: CSTRTGGSMDEQFF.

The chain carries TRBV11-2 and TRBJ2-5; D remains ambiguous. Between the trimmed V and J ends, which lost 6 bases and 5 bases, there was a span of 10 bases. The CDR3 runs 12 residues. Germline values: CDR1 SGHAT, CDR2 FQNNGV. The CDR3 here is CASSKESETQYF. In DNA, the CDR3 is TGTGCCAGCAGTAAAGAGTCTGAGACCCAGTACTTC.

The chain carries TRBV29-1 and TRBJ2-1, with TRBD2 as a possible D gene (5 bases). CDR1 and CDR2 (germline): SQVTM, ANQGSEA. Trimming shortened V by 6 bases and J by 2 bases, and 14 bases separated the two germline ends. This CDR3 is built from 14 residues. The CDR3 protein is CSVDRIGTYNEQFF. The CDR3 DNA reads TGCAGCGTCGATCGTATCGGGACCTACAATGAGCAGTTCTTC.

The rearrangement links TRBV19 to TRBJ1-2; D remains unclear. V gave up 3 bases and J gave up 6 bases, with 17 bases separating them. The CDR3 is 15 amino acids. Germline-derived CDR1 and CDR2 are LNHDA and SQIVND (reference sequence). Written as DNA, the CDR3 is TGTGCCAGTAGTATCCAGCCCGGAAGATGGGATGGCTACACCTTC. Translation gives CASSIQPGRWDGYTF.

This rearrangement joins TRBV5-1 to TRBJ1-2; D perhaps matches TRBD1 (5 bases). The CDR3 length is 14 residues. Germline-derived CDR1 and CDR2 are SGHRS and YFSETQ. Trimming shortened V by 1 base and J by 6 bases, and 13 bases separated the two germline ends. DNA for the CDR3: TGCGCCAGCAGCTTGATACAGGAGAGGAATGGCTACACCTTC. Translation: CASSLIQERNGYTF.

This chain connects TRBV29-1 to TRBJ1-2; D perhaps matches TRBD1 (5 bases). Germline V CDR1 and CDR2: SQVTM, ANQGSEA. Trimming pared 3 bases from V and 4 bases from J, leaving 15 bases between. This CDR3 contains 14 residues. The CDR3 DNA reads TGCAGCGTTGATAGGGGTAGCACGATCTATGGCTACACCTTC. Its protein product is CSVDRGSTIYGYTF.

J is TRBJ1-1 and V is TRBV5-1; unclear D gene. Germline V lookup: CDR1 SGHRS, CDR2 YFSETQ. With 4 bases removed from V and 1 base from J, the gap between germline ends came to 14 bases. The CDR3 spans 15 residues. The CDR3 spells CASSLNLGRNTEAFF. DNA for the CDR3: TGCGCCAGCAGCCTTAACCTTGGGAGGAACACTGAAGCTTTCTTT.

This clone was detected a few times. V usage is TRBV2 and J usage is TRBJ1-5; 7 nucleotides match TRBD1. J gave up 1 base and V 8 bases, and 8 bases lay outside the gene matches. The CDR3 is 15 residues long. CDR1 is SNHLY and CDR2 is FYNNEI in the germline V gene. CDR3 sequence: CASQAGGASNQPQHF. For the CDR3, the DNA is TGTGCCAGCCAGGCAGGGGGTGCAAGCAATCAGCCCCAGCATTTT.

The chain uses TRBV29-1 and TRBJ1-5, with unresolved D. The CDR3 contains 12 residues. Trimming took off 1 base at V and 4 bases at J, with 5 bases between the two ends. Per the germline V gene, CDR1 is SQVTM and CDR2 is ANQGSEA. This CDR3 reads CSVEVENQPQHF. The DNA of the CDR3 is TGCAGCGTTGAAGTAGAAAATCAGCCCCAGCATTTT.

The genes are TRBV6-1 and TRBJ1-1; D unclear. CDR3 length: 11 amino acids. CDR1 is MNHNS, CDR2 SASEGT, per germline. The V and J ends lost 7 bases and 0 bases respectively, with 3 bases between them. DNA for the CDR3: TGTGCCAGCACTTTGAACACTGAAGCTTTCTTT. Translated, it gives CASTLNTEAFF.

This chain connects TRBV6-1 to TRBJ2-1; no reliable D call. CDR1 is MNHNS, CDR2 SASEGT, per germline. CDR3 size: 10 residues. The germline V and J ends were trimmed by 3 bases and 7 bases, with 1 base remaining between them. Written as DNA, the CDR3 is TGTGCCAGCAGTGATAATGAGCAGTTCTTC. Translation gives CASSDNEQFF.

V and J are TRBV10-2 and TRBJ2-5; D might be TRBD2 (6 bases). The V gene lost 8 bases and the J gene lost 4 bases, with 14 bases spanning the gap. The germline gives CDR1 WSHSY, CDR2 SAAADI. The CDR3 length is 13 residues. The CDR3 coding sequence is TGCGCCAGCCGGTCGGCGGGGCGAGAGACCCAGTACTTC. Amino acids: CASRSAGRETQYF.

Only a few counts were recorded for this clone. CDR3 nucleotides: TGTGCCAGCAGTGCGGCAGGTTTTGGAAACACCATATATTTT. It encodes CASSAAGFGNTIYF. This chain connects TRBV2 to TRBJ1-3; D not resolved. The CDR3 spans 14 residues. Germline lookup yields CDR1 SNHLY and CDR2 FYNNEI. V was pared by 4 bases and J by 3 bases, with 10 bases between.

This clone was seen a handful of times. The chain carries TRBV12-5 and TRBJ1-5, with unresolved D. V was clipped by 7 bases and J by 3 bases, with 10 bases between them. This CDR3 region has 13 residues. Germline assignment: CDR1 LGHNT and CDR2 FRNRAP. CDR3 bases: TGTGCTAGTGCCGCTCAGCACAATCAGCCCCAGCATTTT. It specifies CASAAQHNQPQHF.

The chain employs TRBV15 and TRBJ2-2; 8 nucleotides align to TRBD1. Germline values: CDR1 LNHNV, CDR2 YYDKDF (reference sequence). With 3 bases clipped from V and 3 bases from J, the junction kept 12 bases outside the gene matches. The CDR3 runs to 18 residues. CDR3 sequence reads: CATSRESRGQSHTGELFF. The DNA of the CDR3 is TGTGCCACCAGCAGGGAGAGCAGGGGGCAGAGTCACACCGGGGAGCTGTTTTTT. Drawing the rest from reference TRBV15 and TRBJ2-2, the complete variable domain is DAMVIQNPRYQVTQFGKPVTLSCSQTLNHNVMYWYQQKSSQAPKLLFHYYDKDFNNEADTPDNFQSRRPNTSFCFLDIRSPGLGDTAMYLCATSRESRGQSHTGELFFGEGSRLTVL.

The chain carries TRBV19 and TRBJ1-5; D uncertain. V shed 10 bases and J shed 1 base, with 20 bases lying between them. From germline, CDR1 is LNHDA and CDR2 SQIVND (reference sequence). There are 16 residues in the CDR3. The CDR3 region is CATGSAGVWSNQPQHF. DNA of the CDR3: TGTGCCACGGGTTCAGCAGGAGTATGGAGCAATCAGCCCCAGCATTTT.

V usage is TRBV28 and J usage is TRBJ2-7, with 12 bases identical to TRBD1. In germline, CDR1 is MDHEN, CDR2 SYDVKM. Germline trimming cut 6 bases from V and 5 bases from J; bases unmatched to any gene: 8. The CDR3 is 15 residues long. CDR3 region: CASSPAGTGGHEQYF. In nucleotides, the CDR3 is TGTGCCAGCAGCCCCGCCGGGACAGGGGGCCACGAGCAGTACTTC.

The gene calls are TRBV5-1 and TRBJ2-5; 8 positions agree with TRBD2. The CDR3 runs 16 residues. Germline CDR1 and CDR2: SGHRS and YFSETQ. J gave up 2 bases and V 9 bases, and 15 bases lay outside the gene matches. CDR3 in amino acids: CATRLLSGGPQETQYF. The CDR3 DNA follows: TGCGCCACCAGGCTACTGAGCGGGGGTCCTCAAGAGACCCAGTACTTC.

The chain joins TRBV11-2 to TRBJ1-5, with TRBD1 identical over 7 bases. Losses at the gene ends were 5 bases for V and 4 bases for J; bases not matched to a gene: 11. CDR1 is SGHAT and CDR2 is FQNNGV in the germline V gene. The CDR3 is 16 residues long. The CDR3 DNA reads TGTGCCAGCAGCGAAGGAAGGGGGCGAGGGAATCAGCCCCAGCATTTT. Encoded protein: CASSEGRGRGNQPQHF. Full variable domain (remainder filled in from reference TRBV11-2 and TRBJ1-5): EAGVAQSPRYKIIEKRQSVAFWCNPISGHATLYWYQQILGQGPKLLIQFQNNGVVDDSQLPKDRFSAERLKGVDSTLKIQPAKLEDSAVYLCASSEGRGRGNQPQHFGDGTRLSIL.